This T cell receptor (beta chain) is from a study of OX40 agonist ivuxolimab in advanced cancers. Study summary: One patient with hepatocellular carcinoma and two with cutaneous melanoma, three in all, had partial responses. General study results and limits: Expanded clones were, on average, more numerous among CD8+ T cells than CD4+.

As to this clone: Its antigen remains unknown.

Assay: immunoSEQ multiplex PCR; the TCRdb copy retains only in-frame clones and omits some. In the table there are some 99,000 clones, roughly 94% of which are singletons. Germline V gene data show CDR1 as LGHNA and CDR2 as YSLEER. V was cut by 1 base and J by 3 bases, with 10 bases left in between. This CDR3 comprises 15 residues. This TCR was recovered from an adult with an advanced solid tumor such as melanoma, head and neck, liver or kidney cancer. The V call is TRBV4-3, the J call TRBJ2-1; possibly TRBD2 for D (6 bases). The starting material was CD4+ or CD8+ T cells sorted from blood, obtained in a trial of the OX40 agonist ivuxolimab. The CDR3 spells CASSQVGGVYNEQFF. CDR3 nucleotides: TGCGCCAGCAGCCAAGTAGGAGGGGTCTACAATGAGCAGTTCTTC.